This passage covers 29 T cell receptor beta chains from one sample sequenced in a study of T cells in Graves' hyperthyroidism and ophthalmopathy. It was RNA transcripts that yielded the amplified TCR beta CDR3 regions. RT-PCR in the first round (using the HTBI primer set) targeted the TCR CDR3. From the multiplex PCR reads, TCRdb called clonotypes with MiXCR, one entry per CDR3 protein. The sample shows a few hundred thousand distinct CDR3 sequences, about an eighth of them seen only once. The sample taken for sequencing was blood. The receptors come from a woman between 18 and 29 years old with Graves' hyperthyroidism.

This clonotype was found once. Germline is not matched at one junction end, which may reflect a read error. The J gene is TRBJ2-5, the V gene TRBV7-9; 7 positions agree with TRBD1. The CDR3 consists of 14 residues. Germline V lookup: CDR1 SEHNR, CDR2 FQNEAQ (reference sequence). Here the CDR3 reads CASSVGQIQETQYF. The CDR3 DNA is TGCGCCAGCAGCGTGGGACAGATACAAGAGACCCAGTACTTC.

The table lists this clonotype with a few counts. The V gene is TRBV19, the J gene TRBJ1-1; D not certain. Trimming took off 6 bases at V and 3 bases at J, with 20 bases between the two ends. The CDR3 is 16 amino acids. The germline gives CDR1 LNHDA, CDR2 SQIVND (reference sequence). The CDR3 region is CASRFKPDEGDTEAFF. For the CDR3, the DNA is TGTGCCAGTAGATTTAAACCGGACGAAGGAGACACTGAAGCTTTCTTT.

This clonotype was seen at least ten times. This chain joins TRBV12-3 or TRBV12-4 and TRBJ1-1; D gene ambiguous. The V end was cut by 5 bases, the J end by 1 base, with 14 bases between. The length of the CDR3 is 15 residues. CDR3 amino acids: CASSVTPIKNTEAFF. CDR3 DNA: TGTGCCAGCAGTGTGACTCCAATAAAGAACACTGAAGCTTTCTTT.

This clonotype was observed many times. The V and J genes are TRBV28 and TRBJ2-7; 8 bases line up with TRBD2. Per the germline V gene, CDR1 is MDHEN and CDR2 is SYDVKM. Trimming at V came to 6 bases and at J to 6 bases, leaving 13 bases not matched to a gene. CDR3 length equals 15 residues. Written as DNA, the CDR3 is TGTGCCAGCAGACAAGCCGGGACTAGAGCCTCCGAGCAGTACTTC. This codes for CASRQAGTRASEQYF.

This clonotype was detected ten times or more. The V gene is TRBV27, the J gene TRBJ1-1; D gene ambiguous. V was trimmed by 5 bases and J by 5 bases, leaving 6 bases between them. Germline CDR1 is MNHEY and CDR2 is SMNVEV (reference sequence). The CDR3 has 11 amino acids. CDR3 bases: TGTGCCAGCAGTCGTTGGACTGAAGCTTTCTTT. Protein sequence: CASSRWTEAFF.

The sample holds many counts of this clonotype. The chain couples TRBV5-5 to TRBJ2-7, with D perhaps matching TRBD1 or TRBD2 (5 bases each). The germline CDR1 and CDR2 sequences are SGHKS and YYEKEE (reference sequence). This CDR3 is 15 amino acids long. Trimming cost V 5 bases and J 3 bases, with 18 bases left between them. This CDR3 reads CASRSGTEGFYEQYF. In nucleotides, the CDR3 is TGTGCCAGCAGATCCGGGACCGAGGGGTTCTACGAGCAGTACTTC. The complete variable domain, with remaining parts taken from reference TRBV5-5 and TRBJ2-7, reads DAGVTQSPTHLIKTRGQQVTLRCSPISGHKSVSWYQQVLGQGPQFIFQYYEKEERGRGNFPDRFSARQFPNYSSELNVNALLLGDSALYLCASRSGTEGFYEQYFGPGTRLTVT.

In its sample, this clonotype was seen many times. The chain uses TRBV18 and TRBJ2-3; perhaps TRBD1 as D (8 bases). The germline CDR1 and CDR2 sequences are KGHSH and LQKENI. This CDR3 is 15 amino acids long. Trimming removed 5 bases from V and 1 base from J, with 13 bases in between. The CDR3 coding sequence is TGTGCCAGCTCAGCACAGGGGGGGCGCACAGATACGCAGTATTTT. Translating gives CASSAQGGRTDTQYF.

In this sample, this clonotype turned up a few times. The chain is built from TRBV28 and TRBJ2-1; 8 bases agree with TRBD1. The V segment lost 7 bases and the J segment 8 bases; nucleotides outside the gene matches: 13. Germline loops: CDR1 MDHEN, CDR2 SYDVKM. The CDR3 spans 15 residues. CDR3 nucleotides: TGTGCCAGCACCGGCCGGACAGGGATCAGAGATGAGCAGTTCTTC. Protein product: CASTGRTGIRDEQFF. Drawing the rest from reference TRBV28 and TRBJ2-1, the complete variable domain is DVKVTQSSRYLVKRTGEKVFLECVQDMDHENMFWYRQDPGLGLRLIYFSYDVKMKEKGDIPEGYSVSREKKERFSLILESASTNQTSMYLCASTGRTGIRDEQFFGPGTRLTVL.

This clonotype has more than one count but fewer than ten. The CDR3 spells CASSVVAGGLTDTQYF. CDR3 nucleotides: TGTGCCAGCAGCGTAGTGGCGGGAGGACTCACAGATACGCAGTATTTT. The chain carries TRBV9 and TRBJ2-3; 8 nucleotides agree with TRBD2. Losses at the gene ends were 0 bases for V and 2 bases for J; bases not matched to a gene: 5. Germline CDR1 SGDLS, CDR2 YYNGEE. The CDR3 is made up of 16 amino acids.

This clonotype has only one observation. Being one base from a much bigger clone, this may be a read error. The chain combines TRBV11-3 with TRBJ2-1; TRBD1 might be the D (6 bases). Germline assignment: CDR1 SGHNT and CDR2 YENEEA. The CDR3 spans 16 residues. This chain's CDR3 is CVSSLERGGSYNEQFF. The CDR3 DNA reads as TGTGTCAGCAGCTTAGAACGAGGGGGTTCCTACAATGAGCAGTTCTTC.

In its sample, this clonotype was seen many times. V is TRBV7-2 and J is TRBJ2-7; 15 positions agree with TRBD2. Germline-derived CDR1 and CDR2 are SGHTA and FQGNSA. The J segment lost 6 bases and the V segment lost 6 bases, leaving 6 bases of the junction unmatched. The CDR3 extends over 15 amino acids. This CDR3 is CASRPPGLAGGEQYF. For the CDR3, the DNA is TGTGCCAGCAGACCCCCGGGACTAGCGGGAGGCGAGCAGTACTTC.

Only a few counts were recorded for this clonotype. The gene calls are TRBV28 and TRBJ2-7; D is uncertain. Germline V gives CDR1 MDHEN, CDR2 SYDVKM. This CDR3 comprises 14 residues. V was trimmed by 6 bases and J by 3 bases, leaving 15 bases between them. CDR3 in DNA: TGTGCCAGCAGCACGTCTTGGAAATACTACGAGCAGTACTTC. It specifies CASSTSWKYYEQYF.

This clonotype was seen repeatedly, ten times or more. The chain has TRBV20-1 and TRBJ2-1; no clear D gene. CDR3 length: 11 residues. V was shortened by 0 bases and J by 4 bases, with 1 base between the two germline ends. Germline V lookup: CDR1 DFQATT, CDR2 SNEGSKA (reference sequence). The CDR3, as DNA: TGCAGTGCTAGAGAATACAATGAGCAGTTCTTC. It yields the protein CSAREYNEQFF.

This clonotype has only a few counts. V is TRBV28 and J is TRBJ2-1; tentative D call: TRBD2 (6 bases). The CDR3 length is 15 residues. With 5 bases removed from V and 7 bases from J, the gap between germline ends came to 18 bases. Germline CDR1 MDHEN, CDR2 SYDVKM. The DNA of the CDR3 is TGTGCCAGCAGTGCCGGAGGGCCTAGTAGAAATGAGCAGTTCTTC. This sequence encodes CASSAGGPSRNEQFF. Variable domain in full (rest from reference TRBV28 and TRBJ2-1): DVKVTQSSRYLVKRTGEKVFLECVQDMDHENMFWYRQDPGLGLRLIYFSYDVKMKEKGDIPEGYSVSREKKERFSLILESASTNQTSMYLCASSAGGPSRNEQFFGPGTRLTVL.

The sample holds many counts of this clonotype. V gene TRBV20-1 combines with J gene TRBJ2-5; D possibly corresponds to TRBD2 (5 bases). Germline V gene lookup returns CDR1 DFQATT and CDR2 SNEGSKA (reference sequence). The CDR3 consists of 15 residues. Trimming removed 3 bases from V and 2 bases from J, with 16 bases in between. CDR3 sequence (DNA): TGCAGTGCTAGCGAAGCGGCAATGAATCAAGAGACCCAGTACTTC. The encoded protein is CSASEAAMNQETQYF.

This clonotype was seen a handful of times. The rearrangement links TRBV28 to TRBJ2-6; D is possibly TRBD1 (5 bases). This CDR3 has 16 residues. V was cut by 5 bases and J by 3 bases, with 14 bases left in between. CDR1 and CDR2 (germline): MDHEN, SYDVKM. CDR3 in DNA: TGTGCCAGCAGTGTAGCTCAGGGTGATGGGGCCAACGTCCTGACTTTC. This gives the protein CASSVAQGDGANVLTF.

The J gene is TRBJ2-1, the V gene TRBV4-1, with D possibly called TRBD1 or TRBD2 (5 bases each). V shed 6 bases and J shed 5 bases, with 17 bases lying between them. CDR1 MGHRA and CDR2 YSYEKL come from the germline V gene. The CDR3 covers 15 residues. Here the CDR3 DNA reads TGCGCCAGCAGTTACCCGGGACGAAAAAACAATGAGCAGTTCTTC. It codes for CASSYPGRKNNEQFF.

The rearrangement links TRBV28 to TRBJ2-7; 11 bases line up with TRBD1. Germline loops: CDR1 MDHEN, CDR2 SYDVKM. The length of the CDR3 is 16 residues. V was clipped by 6 bases and J by 3 bases; unmatched bases: 10. The CDR3 sequence: CASSRGTGGVSYEQYF. DNA for the CDR3: TGTGCCAGCAGCCGCGGGACAGGGGGAGTAAGCTACGAGCAGTACTTC.

This clonotype was counted at least ten times. This sequence joins TRBV2 and TRBJ2-6; D is unresolved. Germline-derived CDR1 and CDR2 are SNHLY and FYNNEI. The ends were cut back, 8 bases at V and 0 bases at J, with 5 bases in the middle. This CDR3 has 13 residues. CDR3 sequence (DNA): TGTGCCAGCCGAAGCTCTGGGGCCAACGTCCTGACTTTC. This codes for CASRSSGANVLTF.

This clonotype turned up a few times. The gene calls are TRBV20-1 and TRBJ2-7; D may be TRBD2 (5 bases). Looked up from germline, CDR1 is DFQATT and CDR2 is SNEGSKA (reference sequence). Between the trimmed V and J ends, which lost 5 bases and 2 bases, there was a span of 13 bases. This CDR3 is 13 amino acids long. The CDR3 sequence: CSALGLGTYEQYF. For the CDR3, the DNA is TGCAGTGCTCTTGGACTGGGGACCTACGAGCAGTACTTC.

A few counts support this clonotype. This sequence joins TRBV18 and TRBJ2-2, with 8 bases matching TRBD2. The CDR3 is 17 amino acids. V trimming: 2 bases; J trimming: 4 bases; junction bases outside the gene matches: 9. The germline V gene has CDR1 KGHSH and CDR2 LQKENI. This CDR3 reads CASSPNPAGVGTGELFF. The CDR3 DNA follows: TGTGCCAGCTCACCAAACCCAGCGGGAGTGGGCACCGGGGAGCTGTTTTTT.

The chain has TRBV7-9 and TRBJ2-5; TRBD2 matches 8 bases. CDR3 length: 14 residues. The V gene end was trimmed by 3 bases and the J gene end by 4 bases; junction bases not matched to a gene: 4. The germline gives CDR1 SEHNR, CDR2 FQNEAQ (reference sequence). CDR3 sequence: CASSLFAGGETQYF. CDR3 in DNA: TGTGCCAGCAGCTTGTTTGCGGGAGGAGAGACCCAGTACTTC.

This rearrangement joins TRBV20-1 to TRBJ2-2; tentative D call: TRBD1 (6 bases). The CDR3 is made up of 16 amino acids. The germline V gene encodes CDR1 DFQATT and CDR2 SNEGSKA (reference sequence). Trimming stripped 0 bases from V and 3 bases from J, with 14 bases between. The CDR3 protein is CSARDQGRVYTGELFF. The CDR3 DNA reads TGCAGTGCTAGAGATCAGGGGAGAGTCTACACCGGGGAGCTGTTTTTT.

This clonotype showed up just a few times. The chain recombines TRBV29-1 with TRBJ1-2; tentatively, D is TRBD1 (6 bases). Germline V gives CDR1 SQVTM, CDR2 ANQGSEA. Between the trimmed V and J ends, which lost 6 bases and 2 bases, there was a span of 16 bases. The CDR3 covers 14 residues. The CDR3 here is CSVGNQGINYGYTF. CDR3 in DNA: TGCAGCGTGGGGAACCAGGGGATCAACTATGGCTACACCTTC.

V usage is TRBV12-3 or TRBV12-4 and J usage is TRBJ2-3; 10 positions agree with TRBD2. Unmatched junction bases numbered 6, after V lost 6 bases and J lost 0 bases. This CDR3 region has 16 residues. The CDR3 DNA follows: TGTGCCAGCAGCCGATCTAGCGGGAGTAGCACAGATACGCAGTATTTT. Its translation is CASSRSSGSSTDTQYF.

The table lists this clonotype with a few counts. The chain carries TRBV4-3 and TRBJ2-1; 13 bases align to TRBD2. J was trimmed by 4 bases and V by 1 base; bases with no gene match: 10. Germline V gene data show CDR1 as LGHNA and CDR2 as YSLEER. The CDR3 totals 19 residues. The CDR3 is CASSQAGLAGSRGYNEQFF. In DNA form, the CDR3 reads TGCGCCAGCAGCCAAGCGGGACTAGCGGGATCTAGGGGTTACAATGAGCAGTTCTTC.

This clonotype was counted only a few times. The chain recombines TRBV4-1 with TRBJ2-1; D may correspond to TRBD1 or TRBD2 (6 bases each). Germline V gene data show CDR1 as MGHRA and CDR2 as YSYEKL. Between the trimmed V and J ends, which lost 5 bases and 10 bases, there was a span of 21 bases. This CDR3 spans 15 amino acids. DNA of the CDR3: TGCGCCAGCAGCGAGGCTAGCGAGGGGGTAGGCGAGCAGTTCTTC. Its translation: CASSEASEGVGEQFF.

The gene calls are TRBV3-1 and TRBJ2-1, with TRBD2 identical over 7 bases. V lost 3 bases, J lost 3 bases, and 11 bases stayed unmatched. The CDR3 spans 17 residues. CDR1 is LGHDT, CDR2 YNNKEL, per germline (reference sequence). In DNA form, the CDR3 reads TGTGCCAGCAGCCACGGTCGTGCGGGAGTTTACTACAATGAGCAGTTCTTC. It translates to CASSHGRAGVYYNEQFF.

This clonotype was seen ten or more times. The V and J genes are TRBV2 and TRBJ1-2, with D perhaps matching TRBD1 (5 bases). Deletions cut 4 bases from V and 3 bases from J, with 18 bases between. Germline values: CDR1 SNHLY, CDR2 FYNNEI. The CDR3 is 16 amino acids. The CDR3 DNA reads as TGTGCCAGCAGTGCCTCGCAGACACGGGGGGACTATGGCTACACCTTC. Its protein product is CASSASQTRGDYGYTF. The entire variable domain, with the rest obtained from reference TRBV2 and TRBJ1-2, is as follows: EPEVTQTPSHQVTQMGQEVILRCVPISNHLYFYWYRQILGQKVEFLVSFYNNEISEKSEIFDDQFSVERPDGSNFTLKIRSTKLEDSAMYFCASSASQTRGDYGYTFGSGTRLTVV.